This T cell receptor (beta chain) was identified during a study of cytomegalovirus exposure and HLA in healthy donors. This table comes from immunoSEQ multiplex PCR, and its TCRdb copy is limited to in-frame clones, with some not included. This sample has 150,000 to 200,000 clones, with about 85% found just once. The trim removed 5 bases at V and 2 bases at J, leaving 7 bases unmatched. The length of the CDR3 is 16 residues. Germline V gene sequence: CDR1 SGHRS, CDR2 YFSETQ. The receptor was isolated from a man aged 18 to 29 in good health and CMV-seropositive. J is TRBJ2-5 and V is TRBV5-1; TRBD2 agrees at 12 bases. Sample: PBMCs. Written as DNA, the CDR3 is TGCGCCAGCAGAGGACTAGCGGGACTCTTTCAAGAGACCCAGTACTTC. Amino acids: CASRGLAGLFQETQYF.